The following is a T cell receptor (beta chain) sequence with its context. Its antigen remains unidentified. Germline loops: CDR1 MNHEY, CDR2 SMNVEV (reference sequence). Trimming left V 4 bases short and J 10 bases short, with 17 bases between. The CDR3 totals 14 residues. Criteria for exclusion of patients were uncontrolled infection, other autoimmune disease, pregnancy or lactation. These data are taken from a study of T cells in Graves' hyperthyroidism and ophthalmopathy. TCR beta CDR3 sequences were amplified from RNA transcripts. Initially, a first-round RT-PCR of the TCR CDR3 employed the HTBI primer set. TCRdb used MiXCR to reprocess the multiplex PCR reads, holding one entry per CDR3 protein. The sample carries 350,000 to 400,000 distinct CDR3 sequences, 14% to 15% recorded once. Study results and limitations: A 13 V-J model separated ophthalmopathy from stable hyperthyroidism.

The TCR was taken from a woman in her thirties with Graves' hyperthyroidism. The rearrangement joins TRBV27 to TRBJ2-1; D ambiguous. Sequencing input: blood. In DNA, the CDR3 is TGTGCCAGCAGTTATTACTTTCAGACGGAAGAGCAGTTCTTC. Amino acid sequence: CASSYYFQTEEQFF.